The 29 T cell receptor beta chains below come from one sample, sequenced in a study of T cell responses to AZD1222 COVID-19 vaccine. The protocol was immunoSEQ multiplex PCR, while the TCRdb copy is restricted to in-frame clones and leaves out a portion. The sample contains just under 150,000 clones, about nine tenths of which appear only once. Material: peripheral blood, obtained 28 days after the second AZD1222 dose. The origin of the receptors is an adult who received the AZD1222 COVID-19 vaccine.

The rearrangement joins TRBV4-1 to TRBJ2-7; 10 bases map to TRBD2. This CDR3 is built from 16 residues. V shed 4 bases and J 3 bases; nucleotides not matched to a gene: 9. CDR1 is MGHRA, CDR2 YSYEKL, per germline. The CDR3 bases are TGCGCCAGCAGCCCTGGGGCTAGCGGGAGTCTCTACGAGCAGTACTTC. Its translation: CASSPGASGSLYEQYF.

V usage is TRBV4-1 and J usage is TRBJ1-1, with D uncertain. This CDR3 is 15 amino acids long. The V gene lost 3 bases and the J gene lost 7 bases, with 18 bases spanning the gap. Looked up from germline, CDR1 is MGHRA and CDR2 is YSYEKL. As DNA, the CDR3 is TGCGCCAGCAGCCACTTACCGGGTCCAGCCATTGAAGCTTTCTTT. As protein: CASSHLPGPAIEAFF.

The chain carries TRBV27 and TRBJ1-4; 7 nucleotides agree with TRBD1. The J segment lost 0 bases and the V segment lost 5 bases, leaving 12 bases of the junction unmatched. The CDR3 extends over 18 amino acids. Germline V gene data show CDR1 as MNHEY and CDR2 as SMNVEV (reference sequence). As DNA, the CDR3 is TGTGCCAGCAGTCTCTTCTCCCCGGACAGGCCAACTAATGAAAAACTGTTTTTT. As protein: CASSLFSPDRPTNEKLFF.

The chain joins TRBV3-1 (or the pseudogene TRBV3-2) to TRBJ1-5; D perhaps matches TRBD1 (6 bases). This CDR3 region has 19 residues. Per germline, CDR1 LGHDT and CDR2 YNNKEL (reference sequence). Trimming took off 2 bases at V and 4 bases at J, with 24 bases between the two ends. The CDR3 region has the DNA TGTGCCAGCAGCCAAACTCGAAGTCTGGCCGGGACATTGAATCAGCCCCAGCATTTT. It yields the protein CASSQTRSLAGTLNQPQHF.

The rearrangement uses TRBV4-3 and TRBJ2-1; TRBD1 or TRBD2 may be the D gene (6 bases each). With 1 base removed from V and 9 bases from J, the gap between germline ends came to 25 bases. The CDR3 consists of 18 residues. Germline values: CDR1 LGHNA, CDR2 YSLEER. The CDR3: CASSQGTPGLGAQGEQFF. The CDR3, as DNA: TGCGCCAGCAGCCAAGGCACCCCGGGACTGGGAGCACAGGGTGAGCAGTTCTTC.

The J gene is TRBJ2-7, the V gene TRBV6-5; D gene unclear. The germline V and J ends were trimmed by 5 bases and 6 bases, with 17 bases remaining between them. Germline-derived CDR1 and CDR2 are MNHEY and SVGAGI. This CDR3 has 14 residues. The CDR3 region is CASSQSPLKAEQYF. CDR3 sequence (DNA): TGTGCCAGCAGTCAAAGCCCCCTCAAGGCCGAGCAGTACTTC.

The sample holds a few counts of this clone. The genes are TRBV12-3 or TRBV12-4 and TRBJ2-4, with TRBD1 as a possible D gene (5 bases). The V gene lost 6 bases and the J gene lost 6 bases, with 12 bases spanning the gap. There are 13 residues in the CDR3. The CDR3, as DNA: TGTGCCAGCAGCTCGACAGAGATAAACATTCAGTACTTC. It encodes CASSSTEINIQYF.

The chain carries TRBV4-3 and TRBJ2-7, with 7 nucleotides matching TRBD2. CDR1 and CDR2 from the germline V gene are LGHNA and YSLEER. This CDR3 contains 16 residues. The junction had 5 bases not matched to a gene; V was cut back by 0 bases and J by 0 bases. CDR3 nucleotides: TGCGCCAGCAGCCAAGATTCCGGGAGGCCCTCCTACGAGCAGTACTTC. It translates to CASSQDSGRPSYEQYF.

The rearrangement joins TRBV10-2 to TRBJ2-1, with 9 positions matching TRBD2. Trimming took 9 bases from V and 0 from J; bases not matched to a gene: 0. Germline V gives CDR1 WSHSY, CDR2 SAAADI. There are 13 residues in the CDR3. The CDR3 DNA reads as TGCGCCAGTAGCGGGAGCTCCTACAATGAGCAGTTCTTC. This codes for CASSGSSYNEQFF.

This clone was counted once. The CDR3 region has the DNA TGCGCCAGCAGCTTACAGGGGCGACTCAACACTGAAGCTTTCTTT. Translating it yields CASSLQGRLNTEAFF. V is TRBV5-1 and J is TRBJ1-1; 7 bases fit TRBD1. The CDR3 extends over 15 amino acids. Germline V CDR1 and CDR2: SGHRS, YFSETQ. Trimming at V came to 2 bases and at J to 2 bases, leaving 6 bases not matched to a gene.

The chain combines TRBV4-3 with TRBJ1-4, with a weak D call TRBD1 (6 bases). In germline, CDR1 is LGHNA, CDR2 YSLEER. Trimming took 4 bases from V and 8 from J, leaving 20 bases between them. This CDR3 has 16 residues. The CDR3 sequence is CASSLNGAGGFEKLFF. DNA for the CDR3: TGCGCCAGCAGCCTGAATGGGGCCGGGGGCTTCGAAAAACTGTTTTTT.

The V call is TRBV12-2, the J call TRBJ2-1; the table's D gene call, TRBD2, was not cross checked with the DNA. TRBV12-2 is listed as a pseudogene. The CDR3 is 15 amino acids. The CDR3 loop reads CASRPTSVGSNEQFF. The CDR3 region has the DNA TGTGCAAGTCGCCCTACTAGCGTGGGCTCTAATGAGCAGTTCTTC.

V gene TRBV2 combines with J gene TRBJ2-5; 10 bases are shared with TRBD2. Germline values: CDR1 SNHLY, CDR2 FYNNEI. CDR3 length: 16 residues. V lost 6 bases to trimming and J lost 4 bases; unmatched junction nucleotides: 11. The CDR3 protein is CASRLQASGRTETQYF. Written as DNA, the CDR3 is TGTGCCAGCAGGCTCCAAGCTAGCGGGAGAACAGAGACCCAGTACTTC. Supplemented by reference TRBV2 and TRBJ2-5, the full variable domain reads EPEVTQTPSHQVTQMGQEVILRCVPISNHLYFYWYRQILGQKVEFLVSFYNNEISEKSEIFDDQFSVERPDGSNFTLKIRSTKLEDSAMYFCASRLQASGRTETQYFGPGTRLLVL.

The chain employs TRBV5-4 and TRBJ2-7; TRBD1 might be the D (6 bases). Trimming took 4 bases from V and 7 from J, leaving 18 bases between them. The germline V gene encodes CDR1 SGHNT and CDR2 YYREEE (reference sequence). There are 14 residues in the CDR3. The CDR3 loop reads CASSAVQGLGEQYF. The CDR3 coding sequence is TGTGCCAGCAGCGCGGTACAGGGTCTGGGGGAGCAGTACTTC.

V usage is TRBV3-1 (or the pseudogene TRBV3-2) and J usage is TRBJ1-1; 8 nucleotides match TRBD1. CDR3 length equals 16 residues. Trimming took 4 bases from V and 1 from J; bases not matched to a gene: 8. Germline loops: CDR1 LGHDT, CDR2 YNNKEL (reference sequence). This CDR3 is CASSLDRVSANTEAFF. The CDR3 DNA is TGTGCCAGCAGCCTGGACAGGGTGTCGGCGAACACTGAAGCTTTCTTT.

This clone came up a few times. This chain connects TRBV7-7 to TRBJ2-1, with 9 bases aligning to TRBD2. Germline loops: CDR1 SSHAT, CDR2 FNYEAQ (reference sequence). This CDR3 is built from 16 residues. The junction had 6 bases not matched to a gene; V was cut back by 4 bases and J by 2 bases. CDR3 nucleotide sequence: TGTGCCAGCAGCTCCGACTTAGCGGGAGCCTACAATGAGCAGTTCTTC. It yields the protein CASSSDLAGAYNEQFF.

The chain links TRBV18 to TRBJ2-7, with D unresolved. The CDR3 has 16 residues. Trimming stripped 3 bases from V and 0 bases from J, with 15 bases between. CDR1 is KGHSH and CDR2 is LQKENI in the germline V gene. CDR3 protein: CASSPVAASSSYEQYF. For the CDR3, the DNA is TGTGCCAGCTCACCCGTTGCCGCTAGTAGCTCCTACGAGCAGTACTTC.

This sequence joins TRBV6-2 or TRBV6-3 and TRBJ2-3, with D unclear. The CDR3 sequence is 14 residues long. CDR1 MNHEY and CDR2 SVGEGT come from the germline V gene. Trimming took off 6 bases at V and 3 bases at J, with 13 bases between the two ends. The CDR3 protein is CASSDPAMTDTQYF. In nucleotides, the CDR3 is TGTGCCAGCAGCGACCCGGCAATGACAGATACGCAGTATTTT.

This rearrangement joins TRBV5-1 to TRBJ2-2; D uncertain. V was trimmed by 1 base and J by 8 bases, leaving 15 bases between them. Germline V gene lookup returns CDR1 SGHRS and CDR2 YFSETQ. The CDR3 runs to 15 residues. CDR3 sequence reads: CASSLTRPTAGELFF. The CDR3 region has the DNA TGCGCCAGCAGCTTGACCCGTCCTACAGCTGGGGAGCTGTTTTTT.

V gene TRBV4-3 combines with J gene TRBJ2-1; no clear D. Trimming stripped 0 bases from V and 5 bases from J, with 17 bases between. Germline loops: CDR1 LGHNA, CDR2 YSLEER. This CDR3 has 17 residues. The CDR3 nucleotides read TGCGCCAGCAGCCAAGATAGGCAGCCGGCTACCCACAATGAGCAGTTCTTC. Translated, it gives CASSQDRQPATHNEQFF.

This rearrangement joins TRBV6-2 or TRBV6-3 to TRBJ2-5; possible D gene TRBD1, 6 bases. The germline V gene encodes CDR1 MNHEY and CDR2 SVGEGT. The V end was cut by 6 bases, the J end by 5 bases, with 13 bases between. CDR3 length: 13 amino acids. The CDR3 here is CASSPRRGETQYF. In DNA, the CDR3 is TGTGCCAGCAGCCCGCGAAGGGGGGAGACCCAGTACTTC.

This clone has only a few counts. This chain joins TRBV12-3 or TRBV12-4 and TRBJ2-7; D not certain. Trimming took 3 bases from V and 0 from J, leaving 6 bases between them. There are 13 residues in the CDR3. The CDR3 DNA sequence: TGTGCCAGCAGTTTCAGTGTCTCCTACGAGCAGTACTTC. This sequence encodes CASSFSVSYEQYF.

The chain links TRBV28 to TRBJ2-5, with D perhaps TRBD2 (6 bases). The germline CDR1 and CDR2 sequences are MDHEN and SYDVKM. The CDR3 spans 14 residues. The V and J ends lost 3 bases and 2 bases respectively, with 10 bases between them. This chain's CDR3 is CASSFLGRQETQYF. The CDR3 DNA sequence: TGTGCCAGCAGTTTTCTAGGGAGGCAAGAGACCCAGTACTTC. Full variable domain (outside the CDR3, taken from reference TRBV28 and TRBJ2-5): DVKVTQSSRYLVKRTGEKVFLECVQDMDHENMFWYRQDPGLGLRLIYFSYDVKMKEKGDIPEGYSVSREKKERFSLILESASTNQTSMYLCASSFLGRQETQYFGPGTRLLVL.

The CDR3 region is CASGVLGGEQYF. CDR3 coding DNA: TGTGCCAGCGGAGTCCTTGGGGGCGAGCAGTACTTC. The chain has TRBV2 and TRBJ2-7; possibly TRBD1 or TRBD2 for D (5 bases each). The length of the CDR3 is 12 residues. The ends were cut back, 8 bases at V and 6 bases at J, with 14 bases in the middle. Germline lookup yields CDR1 SNHLY and CDR2 FYNNEI.

The chain combines TRBV11-2 with TRBJ1-6; D is unclear. The CDR3 is 16 amino acids. Deletions cut 5 bases from V and 10 bases from J, with 21 bases between. CDR1 SGHAT and CDR2 FQNNGV come from the germline V gene. The CDR3 DNA reads TGTGCCAGCAGCATCCCTACCGGGTCCCACCGATCACCCCTCCACTTT. It specifies CASSIPTGSHRSPLHF. Full variable domain (remainder filled in from reference TRBV11-2 and TRBJ1-6): EAGVAQSPRYKIIEKRQSVAFWCNPISGHATLYWYQQILGQGPKLLIQFQNNGVVDDSQLPKDRFSAERLKGVDSTLKIQPAKLEDSAVYLCASSIPTGSHRSPLHFGNGTRLTVT.

This clone was detected once. J is TRBJ1-3 and V is TRBV6-2 or TRBV6-3; possibly TRBD1 for D (5 bases). The germline V gene encodes CDR1 MNHEY and CDR2 SVGEGT. V lost 5 bases and J 0 bases, leaving 14 bases between the germline ends. The CDR3 has 16 amino acids. CDR3 in amino acids: CASSTRQSSSGNTIYF. In nucleotides, the CDR3 is TGTGCCAGCAGTACGCGACAGTCGAGCTCTGGAAACACCATATATTTT.

This chain uses TRBV27 with TRBJ2-3; TRBD1 aligns across 10 bases. The CDR3 is 16 residues long. The germline V gene has CDR1 MNHEY and CDR2 SMNVEV (reference sequence). V lost 0 bases, J lost 5 bases, and 5 bases stayed unmatched. Here the CDR3 reads CASSLSSGTGVDTQYF. In DNA, the CDR3 is TGTGCCAGCAGTTTATCATCCGGGACAGGGGTAGATACGCAGTATTTT.

The chain joins TRBV6-6 to TRBJ2-6; no clear D. V gave up 7 bases and J gave up 0 bases, with 10 bases separating them. The CDR3 loop spans 15 amino acids. CDR1 is MNHNY and CDR2 is SVGAGI in the germline V gene (reference sequence). The CDR3 reads CASIDRASGANVLTF. DNA for the CDR3: TGTGCCAGCATCGATAGAGCCTCTGGGGCCAACGTCCTGACTTTC.

The J gene is TRBJ1-1, the V gene TRBV7-2; no clear D gene. From germline, CDR1 is SGHTA and CDR2 FQGNSA. V gave up 5 bases and J gave up 3 bases, with 10 bases separating them. The CDR3 runs to 13 residues. CDR3 loop: CASSPGLDTEAFF. The CDR3 DNA follows: TGTGCCAGCAGCCCTGGCCTGGACACTGAAGCTTTCTTT.